This TCR beta chain was sequenced during a study of T cell responses to AZD1222 COVID-19 vaccine. Regarding this clone: The antigen is unknown.

Clones were sequenced by immunoSEQ multiplex PCR, and TCRdb holds only the in-frame ones, with some missing. In the table there are 200,000 or so clones, under 95% of which are singletons. Points from the study as a whole: Repertoire samples came only from after the peak T cell response. Close to half of all spike-specific TCRs reportedly target regions of the variants that are unmutated.

V lost 2 bases and J lost 14; bases outside the gene matches: 7. Per germline, CDR1 MNHEY and CDR2 SMNVEV (reference sequence). This CDR3 is 12 amino acids long. Pooling was applied to second doses at about 4 or about 12 weeks. The chain combines TRBV27 with TRBJ2-3; 7 bases align to TRBD2. This TCR was sampled from an adult who received the AZD1222 COVID-19 vaccine. Sequencing used peripheral blood, obtained 28 days after the second AZD1222 dose. The CDR3 protein is CASSLDGLVSYF. The DNA of the CDR3 is TGTGCCAGCAGTTTAGACGGACTAGTGTCGTATTTT.